This T cell receptor (beta chain) was sequenced for a study of T cell changes during pregnancy in multiple sclerosis. Sequenced by immunoSEQ multiplex PCR; TCRdb stores in-frame clones only, minus some. There are about 93,000 clones in the sample; around 92% occur only once, and 2% to 2.5% lies in the top ten. The sample holds one count of this clone. CDR3 length: 14 residues. The trim removed 5 bases at V and 2 bases at J, leaving 4 bases unmatched. Germline loops: CDR1 SGHVS, CDR2 FNYEAQ. The chain recombines TRBV7-6 with TRBJ2-7; TRBD2 agrees at 9 bases. The clonotype originates from a female donor with multiple sclerosis, enrolled in a pregnancy study. This specimen was peripheral blood, taken after pregnancy. CDR3 sequence (DNA): TGTGCCAGCAGCCACCGCGGGGGGGCCTACGAGCAGTACTTC. It specifies CASSHRGGAYEQYF.